This note documents a single T cell receptor (beta chain) sequence. RNA was extracted with the RNeasy kit, and a quantity of 0.5 to 1 ug was reverse transcribed using random hexamers. In TCRdb, the immunoSEQ multiplex PCR reads were re-called with MiXCR into one record per CDR3 protein. Among about 210,000 distinct CDR3 sequences listed, about 94% were seen once. The CDR3 is 15 amino acids. Trimming removed 1 base at V and 4 bases at J, with 13 bases between. This record comes from a study of CD8 T cells in Susac syndrome. The receptor's source is a human donor with Susac syndrome. The sample was CD4+ T cells from PBMCs. The J gene is TRBJ1-2, the V gene TRBV12-3 or TRBV12-4, with unresolved D. This CDR3 is CASSLGGSRTYGYTF. The CDR3 coding sequence is TGTGCCAGCAGTTTAGGAGGGTCGCGTACCTATGGCTACACCTTC.